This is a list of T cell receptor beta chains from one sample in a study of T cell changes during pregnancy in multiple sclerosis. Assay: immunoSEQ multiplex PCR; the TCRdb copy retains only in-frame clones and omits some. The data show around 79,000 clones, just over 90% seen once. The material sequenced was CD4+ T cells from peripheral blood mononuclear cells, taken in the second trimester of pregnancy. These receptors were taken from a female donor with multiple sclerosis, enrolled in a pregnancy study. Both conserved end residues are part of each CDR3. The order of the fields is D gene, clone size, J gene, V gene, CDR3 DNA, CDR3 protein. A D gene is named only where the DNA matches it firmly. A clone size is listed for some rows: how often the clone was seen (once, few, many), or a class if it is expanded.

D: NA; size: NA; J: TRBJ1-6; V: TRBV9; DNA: TGTGCCAGCAGCGTAGAGGCGGACACTAATTCACCCCTCCACTTT; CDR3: CASSVEADTNSPLHF
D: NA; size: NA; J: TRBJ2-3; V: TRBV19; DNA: TGTGCCAGTAGTATAGCGGGAGCAGATACGCAGTATTTT; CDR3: CASSIAGADTQYF
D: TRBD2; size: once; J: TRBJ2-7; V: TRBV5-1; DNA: TGCGCCAGCAGCTTGATGCGGGAGCAATACGAGCAGTACTTC; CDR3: CASSLMREQYEQYF
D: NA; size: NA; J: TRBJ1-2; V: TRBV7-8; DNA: TGTGCCAGCAGCTTATTATCAGTATATGGCTACACCTTC; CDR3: CASSLLSVYGYTF
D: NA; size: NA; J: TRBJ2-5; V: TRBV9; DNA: TGTGCCAGCAGCGTAGCCGACCAAGAGACCCAGTACTTC; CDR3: CASSVADQETQYF
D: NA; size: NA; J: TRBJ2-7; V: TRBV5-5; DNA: TGTGCCAGCAGCTTGCGTCCGACAGTTTACGAGCAGTACTTC; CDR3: CASSLRPTVYEQYF
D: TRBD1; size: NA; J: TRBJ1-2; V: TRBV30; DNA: TGTGCCTGGAGTCACACCGGGACAGGGGACTATGGCTACACCTTC; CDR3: CAWSHTGTGDYGYTF
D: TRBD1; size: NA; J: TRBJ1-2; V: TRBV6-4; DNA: TGTGCCAGCAGTGACTCGGGCAGGGGGCATCGTGGCTACACCTTC; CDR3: CASSDSGRGHRGYTF
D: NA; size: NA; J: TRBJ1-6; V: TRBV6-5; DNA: TGTGCCAGCAGTTCCCCGTCAGGAGGTTCTACCCTCCACTTT; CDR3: CASSSPSGGSTLHF
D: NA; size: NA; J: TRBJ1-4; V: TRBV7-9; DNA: TGTGCCAGCAGCCCCTTTTCGAGGGCTAATGAAAAACTGTTTTTT; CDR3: CASSPFSRANEKLFF
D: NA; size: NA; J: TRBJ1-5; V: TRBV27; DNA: TGTGCCAGCAGTTTATTCCCCCGCCATTACAGGGCGAATAGCAATCAGCCCCAGCATTTT; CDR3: CASSLFPRHYRANSNQPQHF
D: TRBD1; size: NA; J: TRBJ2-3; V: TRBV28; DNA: TGTGCCAGCAGTTTAATACAGGGGCAGGCTACGCAGTATTTT; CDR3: CASSLIQGQATQYF
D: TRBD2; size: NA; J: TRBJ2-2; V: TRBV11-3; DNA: TGTGCCAGCAGCTTTAGCGGGAGTCGAGAGCTGTTTTTT; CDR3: CASSFSGSRELFF
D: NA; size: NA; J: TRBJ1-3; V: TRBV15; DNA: TGTGCCACCAGCAGAGATGCCGATGAAATGGCCCCACGCTCTGGAAACACCATATATTTT; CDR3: CATSRDADEMAPRSGNTIYF
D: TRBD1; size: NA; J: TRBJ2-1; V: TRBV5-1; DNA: TGCGCCAGCAGCCAACAGGGGGTTTCCTACAATGAGCAGTTCTTC; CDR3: CASSQQGVSYNEQFF
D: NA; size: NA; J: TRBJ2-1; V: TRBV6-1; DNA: TGTGCCAGCAGTGAGGGGAGAGACCTTATTGTCTTC; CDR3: CASSEGRDLIVF
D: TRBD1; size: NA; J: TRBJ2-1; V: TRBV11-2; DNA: TGTGCCAGCAGCCGCCGGCAGGGGGCCTCGGGGAATGAGCAGTTCTTC; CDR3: CASSRRQGASGNEQFF
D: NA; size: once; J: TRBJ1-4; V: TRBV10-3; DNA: TGTGCCATCAGTGAGGTGAGGACGGGAAATGAAAAACTGTTTTTT; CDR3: CAISEVRTGNEKLFF
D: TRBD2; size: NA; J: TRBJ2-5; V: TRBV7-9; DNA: TGTGCCAGCACCAATCTCCGGACTAGAGAGGAGACCCAGTACTTC; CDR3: CASTNLRTREETQYF
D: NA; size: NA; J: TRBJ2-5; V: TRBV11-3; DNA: TGTGCCAGCAGCGGCCCAACTAGAATTGGGGAGACCCAGTACTTC; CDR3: CASSGPTRIGETQYF
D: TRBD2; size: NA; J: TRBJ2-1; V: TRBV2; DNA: TGTGCCAGCAGTGGTTTTAGCGGGAGGATGGACAATGAGCAGTTCTTC; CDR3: CASSGFSGRMDNEQFF
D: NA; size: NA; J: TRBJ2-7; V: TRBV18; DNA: TGTGCCAGCTCAAGCCAAGTCGAGCAGTACTTC; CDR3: CASSSQVEQYF
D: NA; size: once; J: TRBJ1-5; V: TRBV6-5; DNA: TGTGCCAGCAGTTACACCGGACAAAAGGGGCAGCCCCAGCATTTT; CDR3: CASSYTGQKGQPQHF
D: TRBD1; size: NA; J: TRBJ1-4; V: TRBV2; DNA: TGTGCCAGCAGTGATCGGCAGGGGGGTGAAAAACTGTTTTTT; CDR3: CASSDRQGGEKLFF
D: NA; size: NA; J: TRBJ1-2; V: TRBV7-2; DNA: TGTGCCAGCAGCGTAAACAGGGTAGTGGATGGCTACACCTTC; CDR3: CASSVNRVVDGYTF
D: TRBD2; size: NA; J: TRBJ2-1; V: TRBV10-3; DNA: TGTGCCATCAGTGAGGGTACGGGGCGGGAGCGCTACAATGAGCAGTTCTTC; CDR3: CAISEGTGRERYNEQFF
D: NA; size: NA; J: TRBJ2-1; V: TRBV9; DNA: TGTGCCAGCAGCCCTGACAGGAGGAACTATGAGCAGTTCTTC; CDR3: CASSPDRRNYEQFF
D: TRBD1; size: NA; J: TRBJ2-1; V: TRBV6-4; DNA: TGTGCCAGCAGTCAAGGACAGGGGGCTACTTATGAGCAGTTCTTC; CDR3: CASSQGQGATYEQFF
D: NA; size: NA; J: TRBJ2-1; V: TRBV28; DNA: TGTGCCAGCAGTTTACCCCCCGGTATGCCAGAGCAGTTCTTC; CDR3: CASSLPPGMPEQFF
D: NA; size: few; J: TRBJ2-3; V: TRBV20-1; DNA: TGCAGTGCTTCGGGAGCAGATACGCAGTATTTT; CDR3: CSASGADTQYF
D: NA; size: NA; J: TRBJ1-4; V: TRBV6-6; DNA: TGTGCCAGCAGCCAGTTCCAGTCTGAAAAACTGTTTTTT; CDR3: CASSQFQSEKLFF
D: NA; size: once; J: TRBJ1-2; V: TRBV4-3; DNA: TGCGCCAGCAGCCAACGGGGTAACTATGGCTACACCTTC; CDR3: CASSQRGNYGYTF
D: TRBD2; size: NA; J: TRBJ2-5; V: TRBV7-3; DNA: TGTGCCAGCAGTAAGCGGGGGGATTCGGAGACCCAGTACTTC; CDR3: CASSKRGDSETQYF
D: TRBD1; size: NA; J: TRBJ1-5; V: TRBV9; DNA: TGTGCCAGCAGCGTGGGTACAGGGGCGGGTCAGCCCCAGCATTTT; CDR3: CASSVGTGAGQPQHF